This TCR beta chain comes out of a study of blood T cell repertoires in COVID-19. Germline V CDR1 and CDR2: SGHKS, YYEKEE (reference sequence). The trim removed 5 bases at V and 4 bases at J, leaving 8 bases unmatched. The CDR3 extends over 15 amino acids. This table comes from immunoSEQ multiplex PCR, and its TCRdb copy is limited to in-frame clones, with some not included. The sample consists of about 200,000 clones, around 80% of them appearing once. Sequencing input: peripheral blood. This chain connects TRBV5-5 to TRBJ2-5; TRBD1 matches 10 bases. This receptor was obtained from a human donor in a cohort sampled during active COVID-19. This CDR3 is CASRFPGQGPETQYF. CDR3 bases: TGTGCCAGCAGGTTCCCGGGACAGGGGCCAGAGACCCAGTACTTC.